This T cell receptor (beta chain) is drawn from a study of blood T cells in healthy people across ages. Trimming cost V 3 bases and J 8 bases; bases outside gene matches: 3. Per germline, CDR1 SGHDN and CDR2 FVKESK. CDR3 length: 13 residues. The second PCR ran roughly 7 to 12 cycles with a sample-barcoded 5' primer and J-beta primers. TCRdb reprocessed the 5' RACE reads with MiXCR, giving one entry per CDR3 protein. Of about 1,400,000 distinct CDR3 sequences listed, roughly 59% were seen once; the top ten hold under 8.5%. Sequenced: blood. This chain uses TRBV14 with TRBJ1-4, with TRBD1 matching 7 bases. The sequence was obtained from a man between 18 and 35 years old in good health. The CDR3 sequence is CASSQGQREKLFF. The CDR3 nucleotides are TGTGCCAGCAGCCAGGGACAGCGCGAAAAACTGTTTTTT.